The 31 T cell receptor beta chains reported below all come from one sample, sequenced in a study of control samples from healthy donors and cancer patients. Data came from immunoSEQ multiplex PCR; TCRdb stores just in-frame clones and leaves some out. The sample consists of under 200,000 clones, 93% of them appearing once. The sample taken for sequencing was blood. These receptor sequences come from a woman aged 55-69 years in good health.

The chain has TRBV5-1 and TRBJ2-2; 10 bases line up with TRBD2. From germline, CDR1 is SGHRS and CDR2 YFSETQ. Germline trimming cut 1 base from V and 0 bases from J; bases unmatched to any gene: 3. The CDR3 contains 17 residues. CDR3 loop: CASSLKLAGANTGELFF. CDR3 nucleotides: TGCGCCAGCAGCTTGAAGCTAGCGGGGGCGAACACCGGGGAGCTGTTTTTT.

This sequence joins TRBV6-5 and TRBJ1-1, with 8 bases that match TRBD1. From germline, CDR1 is MNHEY and CDR2 SVGAGI. Unmatched junction bases numbered 10, after V lost 7 bases and J lost 3 bases. The length of the CDR3 is 15 residues. The CDR3 loop reads CASIRAGGRDTEAFF. The CDR3 DNA follows: TGTGCCAGCATAAGGGCAGGGGGCAGGGACACTGAAGCTTTCTTT.

The chain has TRBV21-1 and TRBJ2-2. TRBV21-1 is annotated as a pseudogene. The CDR3 is 16 amino acids. In DNA form, the CDR3 reads TGTGCCAGCAGCAAATCCCGAAGGGTGGACACCGGGGAGCTGTTTTTT. It translates to CASSKSRRVDTGELFF.

The genes are TRBV7-8 and TRBJ2-1; D is unclear. This CDR3 spans 19 amino acids. Trimming took off 5 bases at V and 0 bases at J, with 23 bases between the two ends. The germline CDR1 and CDR2 sequences are SGHVS and FQNEAQ. Here the CDR3 reads CASSPSLGNIISSYNEQFF. The CDR3 nucleotides are TGTGCCAGCAGCCCCAGCCTGGGAAACATAATCTCCTCCTACAATGAGCAGTTCTTC.

V and J are TRBV12-5 and TRBJ2-5; D may be TRBD1 or TRBD2 (5 bases each). The CDR3 contains 14 residues. Trimming took 2 bases from V and 9 from J, leaving 16 bases between them. Germline V gene lookup returns CDR1 LGHNT and CDR2 FRNRAP. CDR3 residues: CASGLSLGTQSQYF. CDR3 DNA sequence: TGTGCTAGTGGTTTGTCTCTGGGGACCCAATCCCAGTACTTC.

A few counts support this clone. The rearrangement joins TRBV11-2 to TRBJ1-1; no reliable D call. The germline V gene encodes CDR1 SGHAT and CDR2 FQNNGV. The CDR3 contains 14 residues. Trimming took 2 bases from V and 1 from J, leaving 8 bases between them. The CDR3 coding sequence is TGTGCCAGCAGCTTATGGCGGCAGAACACTGAAGCTTTCTTT. Residues: CASSLWRQNTEAFF.

The rearrangement uses TRBV6-6 and TRBJ1-1, with D unresolved. V shed 6 bases and J shed 1 base, with 15 bases lying between them. The CDR3 is 15 amino acids. The germline V gene encodes CDR1 MNHNY and CDR2 SVGAGI (reference sequence). CDR3 coding DNA: TGTGCCAGCAGAGCCAAAGGGTCGTGGAACACTGAAGCTTTCTTT. It specifies CASRAKGSWNTEAFF.

J is TRBJ2-1 and V is TRBV5-4, with TRBD2 identical over 7 bases. There are 15 residues in the CDR3. After removal of 4 bases from V and 2 bases from J, the junction contained 6 bases not matched to a gene. The germline V gene has CDR1 SGHNT and CDR2 YYREEE (reference sequence). Written as DNA, the CDR3 is TGTGCCAGCAGCCCGCTAGCGGCGGCCTACAATGAGCAGTTCTTC. Residues: CASSPLAAAYNEQFF.

The chain employs TRBV19 and TRBJ1-3; the match to TRBD1 covers 8 bases. This CDR3 region has 16 residues. Germline CDR1 and CDR2: LNHDA and SQIVND (reference sequence). V trimming: 7 bases; J trimming: 0 bases; junction bases outside the gene matches: 8. The CDR3 here is CASKLGQDGSGNTIYF. The CDR3 nucleotides read TGTGCCAGTAAATTGGGACAGGACGGCTCTGGAAACACCATATATTTT. Together with reference TRBV19 and TRBJ1-3, the CDR3 gives the full variable domain: DGGITQSPKYLFRKEGQNVTLSCEQNLNHDAMYWYRQDPGQGLRLIYYSQIVNDFQKGDIAEGYSVSREKKESFPLTVTSAQKNPTAFYLCASKLGQDGSGNTIYFGEGSWLTVV.

V usage is TRBV11-2 and J usage is TRBJ2-5; D remains ambiguous. This CDR3 spans 14 amino acids. Germline CDR1 and CDR2: SGHAT and FQNNGV. Trimming took 0 bases from V and 2 from J, leaving 7 bases between them. The CDR3 reads CASSLDIGQETQYF. In DNA form, the CDR3 reads TGTGCCAGCAGCTTAGATATCGGGCAAGAGACCCAGTACTTC.

This clone was seen only once. In the same sample, other DNA sequences code for this CDR3. The rearrangement links TRBV3-1 (or the pseudogene TRBV3-2) to TRBJ2-5; D is perhaps TRBD2 (7 bases). Germline values: CDR1 LGHDT, CDR2 YNNKEL (reference sequence). This CDR3 is 17 amino acids long. Trimming pared 1 base from V and 4 bases from J, leaving 19 bases between. The CDR3 sequence: CASSQVLVGGGRETQYF. CDR3 in DNA: TGTGCCAGCAGCCAAGTATTAGTGGGAGGGGGTCGAGAGACCCAGTACTTC.

CDR3 residues: CASRREASTDTQYF. Written as DNA, the CDR3 is TGTGCCAGTAGACGCGAGGCTAGCACAGATACGCAGTATTTT. This chain joins TRBV19 and TRBJ2-3, with no clear D. V was clipped by 6 bases and J by 0 bases, with 10 bases between them. This CDR3 has 14 residues. CDR1 and CDR2 from the germline V gene are LNHDA and SQIVND (reference sequence).

The J gene is TRBJ2-5, the V gene TRBV12-3 or TRBV12-4; the D is unclear. Trimming took 2 bases from V and 1 from J, leaving 5 bases between them. This CDR3 is built from 13 residues. The CDR3 region has the DNA TGTGCCAGCAGTTTAAGGTCCCAAGAGACCCAGTACTTC. Protein: CASSLRSQETQYF.

The rearrangement links TRBV3-1 (or the pseudogene TRBV3-2) to TRBJ2-5; the match to TRBD2 covers 15 bases. CDR3 length: 17 amino acids. Losses at the gene ends were 4 bases for V and 2 bases for J; bases not matched to a gene: 5. Germline CDR1 is LGHDT and CDR2 is YNNKEL (reference sequence). Written as DNA, the CDR3 is TGTGCCAGCAGCCCCGGGACTAGCGGGGGGTGGCAAGAGACCCAGTACTTC. It specifies CASSPGTSGGWQETQYF.

The chain combines TRBV5-8 with TRBJ2-2, with D tentatively TRBD2 (5 bases). The CDR3 totals 16 residues. Germline V gene data show CDR1 as SGHTS and CDR2 as YDEGEE. V lost 0 bases and J 4 bases, leaving 13 bases between the germline ends. This CDR3 is CASSLASYGVTGELFF. The CDR3 nucleotides read TGTGCCAGCAGCTTGGCCTCGTACGGGGTCACCGGGGAGCTGTTTTTT.

This rearrangement joins TRBV7-9 to TRBJ1-1; weak D call: TRBD1 (5 bases). Germline V CDR1 and CDR2: SEHNR, FQNEAQ (reference sequence). The CDR3 runs to 14 residues. V was shortened by 6 bases and J by 4 bases, with 15 bases between the two germline ends. CDR3 in amino acids: CASSTTQGGTEAFF. CDR3 in DNA: TGTGCCAGCAGTACTACTCAGGGAGGCACTGAAGCTTTCTTT. The whole variable domain, filled in from reference TRBV7-9 and TRBJ1-1, reads DTGVSQNPRHKITKRGQNVTFRCDPISEHNRLYWYRQTLGQGPEFLTYFQNEAQLEKSRLLSDRFSAERPKGSFSTLEIQRTEQGDSAMYLCASSTTQGGTEAFFGQGTRLTVV.

The chain recombines TRBV28 with TRBJ1-4, with 9 nucleotides matching TRBD1. The V gene end was trimmed by 3 bases and the J gene end by 5 bases; junction bases not matched to a gene: 7. Germline CDR1 is MDHEN and CDR2 is SYDVKM. This CDR3 spans 16 amino acids. The CDR3 DNA is TGTGCCAGCAGTTTCGGGACAGGGACCCACAATGAAAAACTGTTTTTT. This codes for CASSFGTGTHNEKLFF.

The chain combines TRBV7-2 with TRBJ1-2; unclear D gene. The V gene lost 6 bases and the J gene lost 7 bases, with 18 bases spanning the gap. The CDR3 consists of 14 residues. Germline-derived CDR1 and CDR2 are SGHTA and FQGNSA. The CDR3 sequence: CASRYGESSGGYTF. CDR3 DNA sequence: TGTGCCAGCAGGTACGGGGAGTCAAGTGGTGGCTACACCTTC.

The rearrangement uses TRBV27 and TRBJ2-3; a weak D match, TRBD2 (6 bases). The germline V gene encodes CDR1 MNHEY and CDR2 SMNVEV (reference sequence). The CDR3 sequence is 15 residues long. Trimming shortened V by 3 bases and J by 2 bases, and 12 bases separated the two germline ends. The CDR3 nucleotides are TGTGCCAGCAGTTTGCTCGCGGGGTACACAGATACGCAGTATTTT. Translated, it gives CASSLLAGYTDTQYF.

The chain carries TRBV19 and TRBJ2-1, with D possibly matching TRBD2 (5 bases). CDR1 and CDR2 from the germline V gene are LNHDA and SQIVND (reference sequence). V was shortened by 3 bases and J by 1 base, with 10 bases between the two germline ends. This CDR3 spans 15 amino acids. For the CDR3, the DNA is TGTGCCAGTAGTATGGGAGCGTCTTCCTACAATGAGCAGTTCTTC. Amino acids: CASSMGASSYNEQFF.

With regard to this clone: Other nucleotide sequences from this sample produce the same CDR3. The chain has TRBV11-2 and TRBJ1-6; D unresolved. The V end lost 5 bases, the J end lost 7 bases, and 6 bases lay between the germline ends. This CDR3 spans 12 amino acids. Germline CDR1 reads SGHAT; CDR2 reads FQNNGV. CDR3 sequence reads: CASSGENSPLHF. DNA of the CDR3: TGTGCCAGCAGCGGGGAAAATTCACCCCTCCACTTT.

This rearrangement joins TRBV30 to TRBJ1-6, with D perhaps matching TRBD1 (6 bases). Germline CDR1 and CDR2: GTSNPN and SVGIG (reference sequence). The V and J ends lost 4 bases and 7 bases respectively, with 14 bases between them. The CDR3 length is 14 residues. The CDR3 spells CAWNAGHGNSPLHF. CDR3 coding DNA: TGTGCCTGGAATGCGGGACACGGGAATTCACCCCTCCACTTT. Complete variable domain (other parts from reference TRBV30 and TRBJ1-6): SQTIHQWPATLVQPVGSPLSLECTVEGTSNPNLYWYRQAAGRGLQLLFYSVGIGQISSEVPQNLSASRPQDRQFILSSKKLLLSDSGFYLCAWNAGHGNSPLHFGNGTRLTVT.

The chain recombines TRBV12-5 with TRBJ2-1; weak D call: TRBD2 (6 bases). The CDR3 sequence is 21 residues long. Trimming removed 2 bases at V and 12 bases at J, with 38 bases between. Per the germline V gene, CDR1 is LGHNT and CDR2 is FRNRAP. CDR3 sequence: CASGLIRGSGVGGPLGMTQFF. The CDR3 bases are TGTGCTAGTGGTTTGATACGGGGGAGTGGAGTCGGGGGACCCCTAGGAATGACGCAGTTCTTC.

The rearrangement links TRBV12-3 or TRBV12-4 to TRBJ2-2; D is perhaps TRBD2 (6 bases). Trimming stripped 6 bases from V and 6 bases from J, with 8 bases between. The CDR3 length is 12 residues. The chain's CDR3 is CASRRGPGELFF. Here the CDR3 DNA reads TGTGCCAGCAGGCGGGGTCCCGGGGAGCTGTTTTTT.

The genes are TRBV7-8 and TRBJ2-3, with 10 bases that match TRBD1. The V gene end was trimmed by 1 base and the J gene end by 5 bases; junction bases not matched to a gene: 6. This CDR3 is built from 16 residues. Germline CDR1 is SGHVS and CDR2 is FQNEAQ. The CDR3 DNA sequence: TGTGCCAGCAGCTTAGATGACAGGGGGCGCGGAGATACGCAGTATTTT. It is translated as CASSLDDRGRGDTQYF.

This chain uses TRBV20-1 with TRBJ2-1; unclear D gene. CDR1 and CDR2 from the germline V gene are DFQATT and SNEGSKA (reference sequence). V lost 6 bases and J lost 5, with 8 bases in between. The CDR3 totals 11 residues. CDR3 sequence: CSASPNNEQFF. For the CDR3, the DNA is TGCAGTGCATCACCTAACAATGAGCAGTTCTTC.

The CDR3 loop reads CASSPQAGSYEQYF. CDR3 DNA: TGTGCCAGCTCACCACAAGCAGGAAGCTACGAGCAGTACTTC. The genes are TRBV18 and TRBJ2-7; D ambiguous. The V end lost 1 base, the J end lost 3 bases, and 10 bases lay between the germline ends. This CDR3 has 14 residues. Germline-derived CDR1 and CDR2 are KGHSH and LQKENI. The full variable domain, completed using reference TRBV18 and TRBJ2-7, is NAGVMQNPRHLVRRRGQEARLRCSPMKGHSHVYWYRQLPEEGLKFMVYLQKENIIDESGMPKERFSAEFPKEGPSILRIQQVVRGDSAAYFCASSPQAGSYEQYFGPGTRLTVT.

This chain joins TRBV12-3 or TRBV12-4 and TRBJ1-4; D possibly corresponds to TRBD1 (6 bases). The CDR3 has 13 residues. Trimming cost V 6 bases and J 5 bases, with 10 bases left between them. Here the CDR3 DNA reads TGTGCCAGCAGCCTGGACAGCAATGAAAAACTGTTTTTT. Residues: CASSLDSNEKLFF.

Concerning this clone: This is likely a read error, given that the CDR3 carries no conserved phenylalanine or tryptophan at its end. It is unclear where the CDR3 begins or ends on the DNA, so no DNA is shown, and the CDR3 is as TCRdb lists it. The chain carries TRBV9 and TRBJ2-7; TRBD1, the D gene given by the table, was not confirmed from the DNA. Per the germline V gene, CDR1 is SGDLS and CDR2 is YYNGEE. The CDR3 spans 11 residues, counting both ends. The CDR3 region is CASSVKSETAD.

The CDR3 reads CASSRDPVYEQYF. CDR3 coding DNA: TGTGCCAGCAGCCGGGACCCCGTCTACGAGCAGTACTTC. V gene TRBV7-9 combines with J gene TRBJ2-7, with D possibly being TRBD1 or TRBD2 (5 bases each). The germline gives CDR1 SEHNR, CDR2 FQNEAQ (reference sequence). The CDR3 is 13 residues long. V lost 5 bases to trimming and J lost 3 bases, with 11 bases between them. Complete variable domain (other parts from reference TRBV7-9 and TRBJ2-7): DTGVSQNPRHKITKRGQNVTFRCDPISEHNRLYWYRQTLGQGPEFLTYFQNEAQLEKSRLLSDRFSAERPKGSFSTLEIQRTEQGDSAMYLCASSRDPVYEQYFGPGTRLTVT.

The chain is built from TRBV7-2 and TRBJ2-3; TRBD1 or TRBD2 may be the D gene (5 bases each). V was cut by 6 bases and J by 4 bases, with 8 bases left in between. Looked up from germline, CDR1 is SGHTA and CDR2 is FQGNSA. This CDR3 is 12 amino acids long. The CDR3 region is CASSRGADTQYF. DNA of the CDR3: TGTGCCAGCAGTCGAGGGGCAGATACGCAGTATTTT.